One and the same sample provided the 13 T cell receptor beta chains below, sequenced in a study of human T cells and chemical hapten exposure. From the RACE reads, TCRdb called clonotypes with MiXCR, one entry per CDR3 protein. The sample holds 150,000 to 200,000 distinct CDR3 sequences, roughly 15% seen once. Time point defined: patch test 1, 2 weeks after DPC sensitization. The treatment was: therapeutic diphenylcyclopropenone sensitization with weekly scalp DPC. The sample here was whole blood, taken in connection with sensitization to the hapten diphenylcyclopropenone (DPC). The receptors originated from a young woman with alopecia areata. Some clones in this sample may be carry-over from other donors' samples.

In nucleotides, the CDR3 is TGCAGTGCGACGGGACAGAATAGCAATCAGCCCCAGCATTTT. Its protein is CSATGQNSNQPQHF. The V gene is TRBV20-1, the J gene TRBJ1-5, with 7 bases fitting TRBD1. Trimming at V came to 6 bases and at J to 0 bases, leaving 5 bases not matched to a gene. Germline-derived CDR1 and CDR2 are DFQATT and SNEGSKA (reference sequence). CDR3 length: 14 residues.

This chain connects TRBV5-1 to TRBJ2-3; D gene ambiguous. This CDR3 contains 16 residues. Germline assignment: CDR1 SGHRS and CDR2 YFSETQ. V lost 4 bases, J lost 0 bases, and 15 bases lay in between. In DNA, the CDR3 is TGCGCCAGCAGCATGTCGATGACCATGAGCACAGATACGCAGTATTTT. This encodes CASSMSMTMSTDTQYF.

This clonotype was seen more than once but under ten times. CDR3 sequence: CASSAAGVGPNSPLHF. The CDR3 DNA reads TGTGCCAGCAGTGCCGCAGGGGTCGGCCCCAATTCACCCCTCCACTTT. The chain is built from TRBV6-5 and TRBJ1-6, with D maybe TRBD1 (6 bases). Germline CDR1 reads MNHEY; CDR2 reads SVGAGI. The V gene lost 5 bases and the J gene lost 7 bases, with 18 bases spanning the gap. The CDR3 runs 16 residues.

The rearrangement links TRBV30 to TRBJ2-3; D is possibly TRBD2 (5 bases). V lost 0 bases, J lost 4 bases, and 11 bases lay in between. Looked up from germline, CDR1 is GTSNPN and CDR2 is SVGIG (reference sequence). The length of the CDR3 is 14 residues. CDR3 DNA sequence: TGTGCCTGGAGTGTAGCGGAGTACGCAGATACGCAGTATTTT. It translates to CAWSVAEYADTQYF.

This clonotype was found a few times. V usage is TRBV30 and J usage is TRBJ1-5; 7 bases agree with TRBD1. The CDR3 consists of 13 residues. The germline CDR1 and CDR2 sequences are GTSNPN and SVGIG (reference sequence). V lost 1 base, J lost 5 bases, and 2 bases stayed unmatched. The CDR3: CAWSGDRDQPQHF. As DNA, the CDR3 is TGTGCCTGGAGTGGAGACAGGGATCAGCCCCAGCATTTT.

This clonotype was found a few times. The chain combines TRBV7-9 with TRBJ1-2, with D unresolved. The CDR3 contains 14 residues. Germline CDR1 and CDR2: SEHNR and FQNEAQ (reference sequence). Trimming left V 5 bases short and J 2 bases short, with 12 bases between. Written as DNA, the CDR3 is TGTGCCAGCAGCCCATCCGGATCGAACTATGGCTACACCTTC. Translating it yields CASSPSGSNYGYTF.

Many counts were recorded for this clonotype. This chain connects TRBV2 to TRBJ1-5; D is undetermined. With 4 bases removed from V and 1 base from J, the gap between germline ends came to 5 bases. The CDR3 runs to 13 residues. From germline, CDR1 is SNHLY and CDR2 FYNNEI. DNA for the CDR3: TGTGCCAGCAGTGGAACCAGCAATCAGCCCCAGCATTTT. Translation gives CASSGTSNQPQHF.

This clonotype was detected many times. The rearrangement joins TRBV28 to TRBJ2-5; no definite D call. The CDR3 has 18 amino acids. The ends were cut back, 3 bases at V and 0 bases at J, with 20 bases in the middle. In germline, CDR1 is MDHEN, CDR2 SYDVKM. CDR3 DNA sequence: TGTGCCAGCAGTTTTGTGGCAGGCGCGGATCTTTACCAAGAGACCCAGTACTTC. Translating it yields CASSFVAGADLYQETQYF. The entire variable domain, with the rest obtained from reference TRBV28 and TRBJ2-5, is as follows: DVKVTQSSRYLVKRTGEKVFLECVQDMDHENMFWYRQDPGLGLRLIYFSYDVKMKEKGDIPEGYSVSREKKERFSLILESASTNQTSMYLCASSFVAGADLYQETQYFGPGTRLLVL.

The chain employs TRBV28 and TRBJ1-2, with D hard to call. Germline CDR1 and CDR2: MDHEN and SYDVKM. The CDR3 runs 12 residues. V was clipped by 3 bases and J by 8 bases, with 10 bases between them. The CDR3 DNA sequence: TGTGCCAGCAGTTTCCCCGCCGGGGGCTACACCTTC. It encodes CASSFPAGGYTF.

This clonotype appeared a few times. CDR3 residues: CASWKGQVNEQFF. The DNA of the CDR3 is TGTGCCAGCTGGAAGGGACAGGTCAATGAGCAGTTCTTC. V is TRBV6-2 or TRBV6-3 and J is TRBJ2-1; 8 nucleotides agree with TRBD1. The CDR3 has 13 amino acids. CDR1 and CDR2 from the germline V gene are MNHEY and SVGEGT. V lost 8 bases, J lost 6 bases, and 6 bases stayed unmatched.

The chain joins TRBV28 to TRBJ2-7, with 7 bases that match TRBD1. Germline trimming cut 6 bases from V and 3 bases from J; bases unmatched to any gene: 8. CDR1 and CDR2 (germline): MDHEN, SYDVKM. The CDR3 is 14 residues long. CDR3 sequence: CASSPGTVHYEQYF. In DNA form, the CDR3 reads TGTGCCAGCAGCCCCGGGACAGTCCACTACGAGCAGTACTTC.

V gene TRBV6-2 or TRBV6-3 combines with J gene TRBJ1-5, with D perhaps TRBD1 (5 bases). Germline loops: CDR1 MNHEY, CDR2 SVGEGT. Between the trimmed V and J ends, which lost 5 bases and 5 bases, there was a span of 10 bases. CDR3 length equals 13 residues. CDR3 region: CASSQWGDQPQHF. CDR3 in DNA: TGTGCCAGCAGTCAGTGGGGGGATCAGCCCCAGCATTTT.

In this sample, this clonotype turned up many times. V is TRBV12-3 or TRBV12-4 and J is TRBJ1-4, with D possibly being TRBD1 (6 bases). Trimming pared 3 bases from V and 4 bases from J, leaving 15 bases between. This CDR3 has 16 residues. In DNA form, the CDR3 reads TGTGCCAGCAGTTTCTCCCAGGGGCGGCTTAATGAAAAACTGTTTTTT. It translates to CASSFSQGRLNEKLFF.